A single sample is the source of the 5 T cell receptor beta chains below, sequenced in a study of T-cell memory formation after mild COVID-19. From the 5' RACE reads, TCRdb called clonotypes with MiXCR, one entry per CDR3 protein. The sample has about 500,000 distinct CDR3 sequences; around 20% are singletons. Source material: PBMCs or a T cell subset sorted from them (not recorded which). These receptors originate from an adult woman who had mild COVID-19 (a few samples of this study predate the infection). Cell type and time point are not known.

The DNA for the CDR3 is TGTGCCAGCAGCCCGCGGACAGGGGAGGGTGGCTACACCTTC. Its translation: CASSPRTGEGGYTF. The chain recombines TRBV7-2 with TRBJ1-2, with 9 bases identical to TRBD1. The V gene's germline CDR1 is SGHTA and CDR2 FQGNSA. V lost 5 bases, J lost 7 bases, and 8 bases stayed unmatched. This CDR3 has 14 amino acids.

This clonotype was seen a handful of times. CDR3: CASFDHGYSGNTIYF. CDR3 sequence (DNA): TGTGCCAGCTTCGACCATGGCTACTCTGGAAACACCATATATTTT. The rearrangement joins TRBV12-3 or TRBV12-4 to TRBJ1-3; D uncertain. Deletions cut 8 bases from V and 0 bases from J, with 14 bases between. The CDR3 has 15 amino acids.

This clonotype was detected ten times or more. The J gene is TRBJ2-1, the V gene TRBV9; tentatively, D is TRBD1 or TRBD2 (5 bases each). The V gene's germline CDR1 is SGDLS and CDR2 YYNGEE. The ends were cut back, 5 bases at V and 7 bases at J, with 16 bases in the middle. The CDR3 runs 14 residues. The CDR3 is CASRRAGSRNEQFF. As DNA, the CDR3 is TGTGCCAGCAGGAGGGCAGGGTCGAGGAATGAGCAGTTCTTC. Variable domain in full (rest from reference TRBV9 and TRBJ2-1): DSGVTQTPKHLITATGQRVTLRCSPRSGDLSVYWYQQSLDQGLQFLIQYYNGEERAKGNILERFSAQQFPDLHSELNLSSLELGDSALYFCASRRAGSRNEQFFGPGTRLTVL.

This clonotype was seen a few times. This sequence joins TRBV27 and TRBJ1-1; perhaps TRBD1 as D (6 bases). The CDR3 totals 14 residues. Trimming took off 4 bases at V and 8 bases at J, with 17 bases between the two ends. Germline assignment: CDR1 MNHEY and CDR2 SMNVEV (reference sequence). The CDR3 here is CASSSYKVRGEAFF. The CDR3 bases are TGTGCCAGCAGTTCCTATAAGGTCAGGGGAGAAGCTTTCTTT.

The chain is built from TRBV23-1 and TRBJ1-5; D is ambiguous. TRBV23-1 is an open reading frame whose function is uncertain. CDR3 size: 12 residues. V was trimmed by 2 bases and J by 3 bases, leaving 2 bases between them. The CDR3 DNA reads TGCGCCAGCAGTCAACCCAATCAGCCCCAGCATTTT. It translates to CASSQPNQPQHF.